Detailed here is one T cell receptor beta chain. Trimming removed 5 bases from V and 6 bases from J, with 16 bases in between. The CDR3 has 14 residues. Germline CDR1 SGHTA, CDR2 FQGNSA. This entry comes from a study of control samples from healthy donors and cancer patients. Here immunoSEQ multiplex PCR was the method, and the copy in TCRdb shows in-frame clones only, minus some. The table shows about 59,000 clones, with 80% to 95% occurring only once. The sequence was collected from a man aged 40-55 years with colorectal cancer. The sample taken for sequencing was PBMCs. The chain joins TRBV7-2 to TRBJ1-2; tentative D call: TRBD1 (6 bases). The CDR3 bases are TGTGCCAGCAGCCCTCGGGCGGGGGCAGATGGCTACACCTTC. Translated, it gives CASSPRAGADGYTF.